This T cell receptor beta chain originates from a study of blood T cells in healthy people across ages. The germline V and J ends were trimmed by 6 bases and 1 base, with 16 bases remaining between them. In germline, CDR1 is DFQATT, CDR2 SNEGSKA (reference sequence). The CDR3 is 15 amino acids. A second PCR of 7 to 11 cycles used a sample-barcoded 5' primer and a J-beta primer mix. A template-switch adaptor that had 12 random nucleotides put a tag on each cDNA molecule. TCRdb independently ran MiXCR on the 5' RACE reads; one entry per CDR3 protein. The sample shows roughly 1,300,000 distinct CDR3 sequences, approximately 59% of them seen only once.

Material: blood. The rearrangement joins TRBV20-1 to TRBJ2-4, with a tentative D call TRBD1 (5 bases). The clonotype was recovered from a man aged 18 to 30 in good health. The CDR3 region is CSATDSRPAKNIQYF. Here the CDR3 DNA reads TGCAGTGCCACCGACAGCCGCCCGGCCAAAAACATTCAGTACTTC.